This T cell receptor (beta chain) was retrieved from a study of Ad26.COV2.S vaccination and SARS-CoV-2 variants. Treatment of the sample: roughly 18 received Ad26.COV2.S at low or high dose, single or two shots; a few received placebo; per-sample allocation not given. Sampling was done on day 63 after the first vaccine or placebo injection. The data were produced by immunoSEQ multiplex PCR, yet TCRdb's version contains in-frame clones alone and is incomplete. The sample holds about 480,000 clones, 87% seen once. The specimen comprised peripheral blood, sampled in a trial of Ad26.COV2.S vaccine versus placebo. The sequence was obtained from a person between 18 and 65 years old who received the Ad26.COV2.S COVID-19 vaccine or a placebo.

The CDR3 DNA reads TGTGCCAGCAGCGCGAGACAGTCTTCTAACTATGGCTACACCTTC. Translated: CASSARQSSNYGYTF. The chain is built from TRBV5-4 and TRBJ1-2, with a weak D call TRBD1 (5 bases). The germline V and J ends were trimmed by 4 bases and 0 bases, with 13 bases remaining between them. This CDR3 is 15 amino acids long. Germline V gives CDR1 SGHNT, CDR2 YYREEE (reference sequence). The full variable domain, completed using reference TRBV5-4 and TRBJ1-2, is ETGVTQSPTHLIKTRGQQVTLRCSSQSGHNTVSWYQQALGQGPQFIFQYYREEENGRGNFPPRFSGLQFPNYSSELNVNALELDDSALYLCASSARQSSNYGYTFGSGTRLTVV.